These 13 T cell receptor beta chains originate from one sample sequenced in a study of blood T cell repertoires in COVID-19. Some clones are missing from TCRdb's copy, which holds only in-frame ones; the method was immunoSEQ multiplex PCR. The sample has more than 90,000 clones; about 87% are singletons. Sample: peripheral blood. The receptors here all came from a woman under 40 with acute or convalescent COVID-19.

On this clone itself: The same CDR3 arises from other DNA sequences in this sample as well. The chain has TRBV5-1 and TRBJ2-7, with TRBD2 identical over 13 bases. V shed 4 bases and J 4 bases; nucleotides not matched to a gene: 2. CDR3 length equals 14 residues. Germline V lookup: CDR1 SGHRS, CDR2 YFSETQ. CDR3 protein: CASSPTSGGYEQYF. Here the CDR3 DNA reads TGCGCCAGCAGCCCGACTAGCGGGGGGTACGAGCAGTACTTC.

This rearrangement joins TRBV7-9 to TRBJ1-2; D uncertain. Per germline, CDR1 SEHNR and CDR2 FQNEAQ (reference sequence). Trimming left V 4 bases short and J 0 bases short, with 12 bases between. The CDR3 covers 15 residues. Here the CDR3 reads CASSSGGIANYGYTF. CDR3 nucleotide sequence: TGTGCCAGCAGCTCTGGAGGGATAGCTAACTATGGCTACACCTTC.

This clone appeared once. This chain uses TRBV24-1 with TRBJ2-3; D is perhaps TRBD2 (5 bases). This CDR3 region has 15 residues. The germline CDR1 and CDR2 sequences are KGHDR and SFDVKD. The V gene lost 6 bases and the J gene lost 4 bases, with 16 bases spanning the gap. The chain's CDR3 is CATSFSLTRPDTQYF. The DNA for the CDR3 is TGTGCCACCAGTTTCTCCCTCACTAGACCAGATACGCAGTATTTT.

The chain combines TRBV28 with TRBJ2-3, with TRBD2 matching over 8 bases. After removal of 10 bases from V and 1 base from J, the junction contained 19 bases not matched to a gene. CDR1 is MDHEN, CDR2 SYDVKM, per germline. The CDR3 extends over 18 amino acids. CDR3 region: CAMSRASQRGLGTDTQYF. In nucleotides, the CDR3 is TGTGCCATGAGTCGGGCGTCCCAGCGGGGACTAGGCACAGATACGCAGTATTTT.

CDR3 bases: TGCGCCAGCAGCTTGGGGACAGCTGGGTGGGGGTACTGGGCCAACGTCCTGACTTTC. It encodes CASSLGTAGWGYWANVLTF. The chain is built from TRBV5-1 and TRBJ2-6; maybe TRBD1 (6 bases). The length of the CDR3 is 19 residues. Germline V lookup: CDR1 SGHRS, CDR2 YFSETQ. Trimming cost V 0 bases and J 5 bases, with 21 bases left between them.

J is TRBJ1-5 and V is TRBV28, with TRBD1 as a possible D gene (6 bases). Germline values: CDR1 MDHEN, CDR2 SYDVKM. This CDR3 contains 19 residues. With 4 bases removed from V and 0 bases from J, the gap between germline ends came to 22 bases. The CDR3 DNA sequence: TGTGCCAGCAGTTCAGCCGGGACATCGGACTCGTTTAGCAATCAGCCCCAGCATTTT. Amino acid sequence: CASSSAGTSDSFSNQPQHF. Supplemented by reference TRBV28 and TRBJ1-5, the full variable domain reads DVKVTQSSRYLVKRTGEKVFLECVQDMDHENMFWYRQDPGLGLRLIYFSYDVKMKEKGDIPEGYSVSREKKERFSLILESASTNQTSMYLCASSSAGTSDSFSNQPQHFGDGTRLSIL.

CDR3 coding DNA: TGTGCCAGCAGCTTGAGCAGGGTGCCGATGGAGACCCAGTACTTC. This gives the protein CASSLSRVPMETQYF. This chain uses TRBV11-3 with TRBJ2-5; a possible D gene is TRBD1 (5 bases). In germline, CDR1 is SGHNT, CDR2 YENEEA. CDR3 length: 15 amino acids. The V end was cut by 3 bases, the J end by 5 bases, with 16 bases between.

The CDR3 sequence is CASSQAGTSGLKEYF. The DNA for the CDR3 is TGTGCCAGCAGCCAAGCGGGGACTAGCGGTTTGAAGGAGTACTTC. The rearrangement uses TRBV3-1 (or the pseudogene TRBV3-2) and TRBJ2-7, with TRBD2 matching over 11 bases. This CDR3 contains 15 residues. The junction had 10 bases not matched to a gene; V was cut back by 1 base and J by 11 bases. CDR1 LGHDT and CDR2 YNNKEL come from the germline V gene (reference sequence).

The V gene is TRBV5-4, the J gene TRBJ2-7; tentatively, D is TRBD2 (6 bases). CDR3 size: 12 residues. Germline V gene sequence: CDR1 SGHNT, CDR2 YYREEE (reference sequence). With 0 bases removed from V and 6 bases from J, the gap between germline ends came to 7 bases. The CDR3 region is CASSLGRGEQYF. CDR3 DNA sequence: TGTGCCAGCAGCTTGGGGAGGGGCGAGCAGTACTTC.

Only one count was recorded for this clone. The chain joins TRBV3-1 (or the pseudogene TRBV3-2) to TRBJ1-6, with D maybe TRBD1 (6 bases). From germline, CDR1 is LGHDT and CDR2 YNNKEL (reference sequence). The V end was cut by 3 bases, the J end by 9 bases, with 15 bases between. This CDR3 comprises 15 residues. CDR3 in amino acids: CASSQSPQGFSPLHF. CDR3 bases: TGTGCCAGCAGCCAGTCGCCTCAGGGGTTTTCACCCCTCCACTTT.

The gene calls are TRBV7-3 and TRBJ2-3, with a possible D match to TRBD2 (6 bases). The CDR3 spans 13 residues. V was cut by 3 bases and J by 4 bases, with 8 bases left in between. Looked up from germline, CDR1 is SGHTA and CDR2 is FQGTGA. CDR3 DNA: TGTGCCAGCAGCTTCGGGACTCCAGATACGCAGTATTTT. This translates into CASSFGTPDTQYF. Using reference TRBV7-3 and TRBJ2-3 for the parts outside the CDR3, the full variable domain is GAGVSQTPSNKVTEKGKYVELRCDPISGHTALYWYRQSLGQGPEFLIYFQGTGAADDSGLPNDRFFAVRPEGSVSTLKIQRTERGDSAVYLCASSFGTPDTQYFGPGTRLTVL.

V and J are TRBV6-5 and TRBJ1-1; 7 bases fit TRBD1. This CDR3 contains 14 residues. Germline loops: CDR1 MNHEY, CDR2 SVGAGI. With V trimmed by 8 bases and J by 1 base, 7 bases remained unmatched. CDR3 sequence: CASGTQGRNTEAFF. In DNA form, the CDR3 reads TGTGCCAGCGGAACACAGGGGAGGAACACTGAAGCTTTCTTT.

The chain joins TRBV5-1 to TRBJ1-1, with 7 positions matching TRBD1. The CDR3 consists of 14 residues. CDR1 and CDR2 (germline): SGHRS, YFSETQ. V lost 0 bases to trimming and J lost 4 bases; unmatched junction nucleotides: 3. This CDR3 is CASSLDRGGTEAFF. CDR3 DNA: TGCGCCAGCAGCTTGGACAGGGGTGGCACTGAAGCTTTCTTT.